Listed here are 27 T cell receptor beta chains from one sample, sequenced in a study of blood T cell repertoires in COVID-19. The assay was immunoSEQ multiplex PCR, and TCRdb's table has in-frame clones only and misses some. The sample holds about 280,000 clones, approximately 91% seen once. Sequenced sample: peripheral blood. These receptors all stem from a man younger than 30 with active or convalescent COVID-19.

The chain has TRBV11-2 and TRBJ2-5, with TRBD2 identical over 11 bases. CDR3 length equals 15 residues. CDR1 and CDR2 from the germline V gene are SGHAT and FQNNGV. J was trimmed by 5 bases and V by 1 base; bases with no gene match: 3. This CDR3 is CASSLGASGGETQYF. For the CDR3, the DNA is TGTGCCAGCAGCTTAGGGGCTAGCGGGGGGGAGACCCAGTACTTC.

The V gene is TRBV6-5, the J gene TRBJ2-5; 11 bases agree with TRBD2. J lost 2 bases, V lost 8 bases, and 7 bases had no gene match. The CDR3 loop spans 15 amino acids. Germline CDR1 reads MNHEY; CDR2 reads SVGAGI. The CDR3 protein is CASAGLAGLQETQYF. CDR3 DNA sequence: TGTGCCAGCGCCGGACTAGCGGGTTTACAAGAGACCCAGTACTTC.

This chain joins TRBV6-5 and TRBJ2-3; D possibly corresponds to TRBD1 (5 bases). The CDR3 length is 14 residues. V lost 2 bases and J lost 5, with 11 bases in between. From germline, CDR1 is MNHEY and CDR2 SVGAGI. As DNA, the CDR3 is TGTGCCAGCAGTTACGAAACAGGTGGAGATACGCAGTATTTT. Translating gives CASSYETGGDTQYF.

The sample holds one count of this clone. The identical CDR3 is also encoded by other nucleotide sequences in the sample. The V gene is TRBV6-5, the J gene TRBJ1-2; 7 bases fit TRBD1. There are 11 residues in the CDR3. The germline gives CDR1 MNHEY, CDR2 SVGAGI. Losses at the gene ends were 5 bases for V and 8 bases for J; bases not matched to a gene: 2. In nucleotides, the CDR3 is TGTGCCAGCAGTAGCAGGGGGGGCTACACCTTC. Amino acid sequence: CASSSRGGYTF.

The chain carries TRBV3-1 (or the pseudogene TRBV3-2) and TRBJ2-3; D is unclear. This CDR3 contains 15 residues. Germline V gene lookup returns CDR1 LGHDT and CDR2 YNNKEL (reference sequence). V lost 0 bases and J lost 0, with 7 bases in between. The CDR3 loop is CASSQDNPSTDTQYF. CDR3 DNA: TGTGCCAGCAGCCAAGATAATCCTAGCACAGATACGCAGTATTTT.

J is TRBJ1-6 and V is TRBV6-5; D perhaps matches TRBD1 (5 bases). Germline V gene sequence: CDR1 MNHEY, CDR2 SVGAGI. CDR3 length: 15 residues. With 10 bases removed from V and 3 bases from J, the gap between germline ends came to 16 bases. For the CDR3, the DNA is TGTGCCATTCAGCGCCAGCAGGGCTATAATTCACCCCTCCACTTT. Encoded protein: CAIQRQQGYNSPLHF.

The gene calls are TRBV5-1 and TRBJ1-4; D is uncertain. Germline lookup yields CDR1 SGHRS and CDR2 YFSETQ. This CDR3 spans 14 amino acids. Trimming shortened V by 4 bases and J by 4 bases, and 11 bases separated the two germline ends. In DNA, the CDR3 is TGCGCCAGCAGCCATCAGGACTTTAATGAAAAACTGTTTTTT. Translating gives CASSHQDFNEKLFF.

The chain combines TRBV6-5 with TRBJ2-7, with 7 bases that match TRBD1. The length of the CDR3 is 13 residues. Trimming cost V 8 bases and J 4 bases; bases outside gene matches: 8. CDR1 is MNHEY, CDR2 SVGAGI, per germline. Here the CDR3 reads CASGQGGRYEQYF. The CDR3 nucleotides read TGTGCCAGCGGCCAAGGGGGCCGATACGAGCAGTACTTC.

This clone has just one count. This chain joins TRBV3-1 (or the pseudogene TRBV3-2) and TRBJ2-1; 12 positions match TRBD1. This CDR3 region has 15 residues. J gave up 9 bases and V 3 bases, and 6 bases lay outside the gene matches. Germline assignment: CDR1 LGHDT and CDR2 YNNKEL (reference sequence). In DNA form, the CDR3 reads TGTGCCAGCAGCCACCGGGACAGGGGGCCGGGTGAGCAGTTCTTC. Its translation is CASSHRDRGPGEQFF.

The rearrangement uses TRBV19 and TRBJ1-2, with D perhaps TRBD1 (6 bases). Per the germline V gene, CDR1 is LNHDA and CDR2 is SQIVND (reference sequence). There are 14 residues in the CDR3. Trimming took off 1 base at V and 5 bases at J, with 11 bases between the two ends. The CDR3 region is CASSIGGQGYGYTF. The DNA of the CDR3 is TGTGCCAGTAGTATAGGCGGGCAGGGGTATGGCTACACCTTC.

The V and J genes are TRBV19 and TRBJ2-3; TRBD2 matches 7 bases. The CDR3 has 16 residues. V dropped 3 bases and J dropped 0; count of bases not matched to a gene: 6. Germline values: CDR1 LNHDA, CDR2 SQIVND (reference sequence). CDR3 sequence: CASSISWRGSTDTQYF. The CDR3, as DNA: TGTGCCAGTAGTATCAGTTGGCGGGGGAGCACAGATACGCAGTATTTT.

The V gene is TRBV14, the J gene TRBJ2-5; 7 bases fit TRBD2. V gave up 3 bases and J gave up 1 base; unmatched junction bases: 8. Germline CDR1 and CDR2: SGHDN and FVKESK. The CDR3 consists of 16 residues. CDR3 residues: CASSQLGGTRQETQYF. The CDR3 bases are TGTGCCAGCAGCCAGTTGGGGGGGACCCGCCAAGAGACCCAGTACTTC.

The rearrangement links TRBV4-1 to TRBJ1-5; 12 bases are a match to TRBD1. The junction had 11 bases not matched to a gene; V was cut back by 4 bases and J by 1 base. This CDR3 is built from 19 residues. In germline, CDR1 is MGHRA, CDR2 YSYEKL. The CDR3 nucleotides read TGCGCCAGCAGCCCCGGTGGGACAGGGGGCTTTACGAGCAATCAGCCCCAGCATTTT. Translated, it gives CASSPGGTGGFTSNQPQHF.

The rearrangement joins TRBV5-1 to TRBJ2-3, with a weak D call TRBD1 (5 bases). V lost 4 bases and J lost 1, with 22 bases in between. Germline assignment: CDR1 SGHRS and CDR2 YFSETQ. This CDR3 region has 18 residues. The CDR3 bases are TGCGCCAGCAGCGGCCGGGCCGCTGGGCAGGGTGGCACAGATACGCAGTATTTT. It yields the protein CASSGRAAGQGGTDTQYF.

This chain joins TRBV5-1 and TRBJ2-3, with TRBD1 matching 8 bases. The CDR3 covers 14 residues. Germline V gives CDR1 SGHRS, CDR2 YFSETQ. V lost 10 bases, J lost 3 bases, and 10 bases stayed unmatched. This CDR3 is CAVARQGRTDTQYF. The CDR3 DNA reads TGCGCCGTCGCCAGACAGGGGAGGACAGATACGCAGTATTTT.

The chain combines TRBV14 with TRBJ2-7, with 8 bases identical to TRBD2. CDR3 length equals 13 residues. Germline CDR1 is SGHDN and CDR2 is FVKESK. V was clipped by 4 bases and J by 2 bases; unmatched bases: 1. CDR3 residues: CASSPGGPYEQYF. The CDR3 DNA reads as TGTGCCAGCAGCCCGGGGGGGCCCTACGAGCAGTACTTC.

The gene calls are TRBV7-9 and TRBJ2-5; the D is unclear. The length of the CDR3 is 14 residues. CDR1 and CDR2 (germline): SEHNR, FQNEAQ (reference sequence). Trimming took 0 bases from V and 3 from J, leaving 8 bases between them. CDR3 nucleotides: TGTGCCAGCAGCTTAGCTAGCACAAAAGAGACCCAGTACTTC. It is translated as CASSLASTKETQYF.

This clone was detected only once. The chain recombines TRBV27 with TRBJ2-3; 8 bases agree with TRBD1. This CDR3 comprises 21 residues. With 1 base clipped from V and 1 base from J, the junction kept 19 bases outside the gene matches. Germline V gene sequence: CDR1 MNHEY, CDR2 SMNVEV (reference sequence). This chain's CDR3 is CASSLFLANPQGAGGTDTQYF. For the CDR3, the DNA is TGTGCCAGCAGTTTATTTCTTGCAAATCCCCAGGGGGCAGGGGGCACAGATACGCAGTATTTT.

The rearrangement links TRBV6-6 to TRBJ1-1; D remains ambiguous. Trimming removed 1 base from V and 0 bases from J, with 6 bases in between. Germline-derived CDR1 and CDR2 are MNHNY and SVGAGI (reference sequence). The CDR3 spans 14 residues. CDR3 DNA: TGTGCCAGCAGTTACTGGGCAGTGAACACTGAAGCTTTCTTT. Its protein product is CASSYWAVNTEAFF.

The CDR3 DNA sequence: TGTGCCAGCAACGGGGATGCCAAAAACATTCAGTACTTC. Translated, it gives CASNGDAKNIQYF. The chain is built from TRBV2 and TRBJ2-4, with a tentative D call TRBD2 (5 bases). Deletions cut 7 bases from V and 1 base from J, with 8 bases between. The CDR3 length is 13 residues. Germline CDR1 SNHLY, CDR2 FYNNEI.

The chain combines TRBV29-1 with TRBJ2-4; a weak D match, TRBD1 (5 bases). The CDR3 covers 13 residues. Germline V gives CDR1 SQVTM, CDR2 ANQGSEA. With 5 bases removed from V and 8 bases from J, the gap between germline ends came to 16 bases. CDR3 sequence reads: CSVSGSTKDIQYF. CDR3 sequence (DNA): TGCAGCGTTTCAGGGTCGACCAAGGACATTCAGTACTTC.

The J gene is TRBJ2-5, the V gene TRBV5-4; TRBD2 matches at 10 bases. The CDR3 is made up of 15 amino acids. V was pared by 4 bases and J by 4 bases, with 7 bases of the junction left unmatched. CDR1 and CDR2 (germline): SGHNT, YYREEE (reference sequence). The CDR3 DNA sequence: TGTGCCAGCAGCATCTCAGCGGGGGGGCTAGAGACCCAGTACTTC. Protein: CASSISAGGLETQYF. The entire variable domain, with the rest obtained from reference TRBV5-4 and TRBJ2-5, is as follows: ETGVTQSPTHLIKTRGQQVTLRCSSQSGHNTVSWYQQALGQGPQFIFQYYREEENGRGNFPPRFSGLQFPNYSSELNVNALELDDSALYLCASSISAGGLETQYFGPGTRLLVL.

The rearrangement uses TRBV6-2 or TRBV6-3 and TRBJ2-4, with D maybe TRBD2 (6 bases). CDR3 length equals 16 residues. Trimming took off 2 bases at V and 0 bases at J, with 11 bases between the two ends. Germline assignment: CDR1 MNHEY and CDR2 SVGEGT. CDR3 coding DNA: TGTGCCAGCAGTTACACCGGCGGGGTAGCCAAAAACATTCAGTACTTC. Its translation is CASSYTGGVAKNIQYF.

The J gene is TRBJ2-7, the V gene TRBV11-2; unclear D gene. V lost 1 base, J lost 0 bases, and 13 bases lay in between. Germline CDR1 is SGHAT and CDR2 is FQNNGV. The CDR3 length is 16 residues. The CDR3 DNA reads TGTGCCAGCAGCTTAGTTCAGGAAAGTACCTCCTACGAGCAGTACTTC. Translated, it gives CASSLVQESTSYEQYF.

This clone was seen a few times. The chain joins TRBV9 to TRBJ2-7, with TRBD2 as a possible D gene (6 bases). The CDR3 covers 16 residues. The V gene's germline CDR1 is SGDLS and CDR2 YYNGEE. The ends were cut back, 4 bases at V and 0 bases at J, with 17 bases in the middle. This CDR3 is CASSRGGGAISYEQYF. For the CDR3, the DNA is TGTGCCAGCAGCCGAGGTGGCGGGGCGATCTCCTACGAGCAGTACTTC.

The chain joins TRBV3-1 (or the pseudogene TRBV3-2) to TRBJ2-6; a weak D match, TRBD1 (6 bases). The CDR3 has 16 residues. The V gene's germline CDR1 is LGHDT and CDR2 YNNKEL (reference sequence). Trimming took 1 base from V and 4 from J, leaving 11 bases between them. CDR3 residues: CASSQGQVAGANVLTF. CDR3 bases: TGTGCCAGCAGCCAAGGACAGGTTGCCGGGGCCAACGTCCTGACTTTC.

The CDR3 bases are TGCGCCAGCAGCCAAGCCCCGGGACTCACCTCTCCCGAGCAGTACTTC. It codes for CASSQAPGLTSPEQYF. This chain uses TRBV4-1 with TRBJ2-7, with TRBD2 as a possible D gene (6 bases). This CDR3 spans 16 amino acids. V was trimmed by 1 base and J by 6 bases, leaving 19 bases between them. Per the germline V gene, CDR1 is MGHRA and CDR2 is YSYEKL.